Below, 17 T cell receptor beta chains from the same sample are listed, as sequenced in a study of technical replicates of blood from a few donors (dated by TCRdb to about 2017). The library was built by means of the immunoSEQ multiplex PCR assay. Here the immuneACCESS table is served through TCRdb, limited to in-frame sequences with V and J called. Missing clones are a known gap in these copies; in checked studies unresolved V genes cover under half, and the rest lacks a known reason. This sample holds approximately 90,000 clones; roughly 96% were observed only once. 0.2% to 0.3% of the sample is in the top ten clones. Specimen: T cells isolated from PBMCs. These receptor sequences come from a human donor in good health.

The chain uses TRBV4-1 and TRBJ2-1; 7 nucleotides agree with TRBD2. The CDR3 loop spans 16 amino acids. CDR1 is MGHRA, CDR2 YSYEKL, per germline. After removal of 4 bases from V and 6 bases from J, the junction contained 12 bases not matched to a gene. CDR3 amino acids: CASSRIGLAVGNEQFF. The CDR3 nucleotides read TGCGCCAGCAGCCGCATCGGGCTAGCGGTGGGCAATGAGCAGTTCTTC.

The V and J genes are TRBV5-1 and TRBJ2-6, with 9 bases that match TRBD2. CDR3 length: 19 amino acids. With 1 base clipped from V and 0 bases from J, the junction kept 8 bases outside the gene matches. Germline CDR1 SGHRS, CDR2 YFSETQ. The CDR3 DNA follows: TGCGCCAGCAGCTTGCGGCTAGCGGGACTCTCCTCTGGGGCCAACGTCCTGACTTTC. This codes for CASSLRLAGLSSGANVLTF.

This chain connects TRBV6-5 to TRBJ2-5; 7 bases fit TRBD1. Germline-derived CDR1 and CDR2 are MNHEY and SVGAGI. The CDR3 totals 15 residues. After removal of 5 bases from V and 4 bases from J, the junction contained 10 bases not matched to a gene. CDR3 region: CASSRNTGARETQYF. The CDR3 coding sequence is TGTGCCAGCAGTCGGAATACAGGGGCGAGAGAGACCCAGTACTTC.

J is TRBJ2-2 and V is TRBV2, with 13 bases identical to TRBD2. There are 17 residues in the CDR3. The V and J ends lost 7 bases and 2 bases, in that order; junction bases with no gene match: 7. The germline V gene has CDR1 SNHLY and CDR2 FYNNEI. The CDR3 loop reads CASNPTSGGLNTGELFF. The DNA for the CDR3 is TGTGCCAGCAACCCGACTAGCGGGGGGCTAAACACCGGGGAGCTGTTTTTT.

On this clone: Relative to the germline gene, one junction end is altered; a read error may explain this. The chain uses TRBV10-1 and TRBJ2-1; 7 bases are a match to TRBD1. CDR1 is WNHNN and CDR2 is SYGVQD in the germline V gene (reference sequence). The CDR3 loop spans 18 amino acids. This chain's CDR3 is CASSESRGTVFLYNGQFF. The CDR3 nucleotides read TGCGCCAGCAGTGAGTCGAGGGGGACAGTCTTTCTTTACAATGGGCAGTTCTTC.

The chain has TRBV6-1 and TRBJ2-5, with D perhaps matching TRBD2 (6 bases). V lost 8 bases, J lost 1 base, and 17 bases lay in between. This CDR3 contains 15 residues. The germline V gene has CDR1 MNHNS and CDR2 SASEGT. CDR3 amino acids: CASGGLSSLQETQYF. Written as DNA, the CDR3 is TGTGCCAGCGGGGGACTTTCGAGTCTCCAAGAGACCCAGTACTTC.

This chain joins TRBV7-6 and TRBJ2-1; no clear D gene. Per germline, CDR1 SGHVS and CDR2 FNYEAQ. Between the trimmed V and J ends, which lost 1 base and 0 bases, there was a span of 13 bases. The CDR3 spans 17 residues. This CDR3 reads CASSLVPRVTSYNEQFF. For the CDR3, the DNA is TGTGCCAGCAGCTTAGTTCCACGGGTAACCTCCTACAATGAGCAGTTCTTC.

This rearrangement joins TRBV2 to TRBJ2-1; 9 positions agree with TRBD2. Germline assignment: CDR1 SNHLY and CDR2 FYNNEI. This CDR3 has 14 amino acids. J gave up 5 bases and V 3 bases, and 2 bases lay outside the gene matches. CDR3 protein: CASSEGLAHNEQFF. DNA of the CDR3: TGTGCCAGCAGTGAGGGACTAGCACACAATGAGCAGTTCTTC.

This chain's CDR3 is CSVVGGQYENEKLFF. CDR3 nucleotides: TGCAGCGTTGTTGGAGGCCAGTACGAGAATGAAAAACTGTTTTTT. The V call is TRBV29-1, the J call TRBJ1-4; D is unclear. Germline CDR1 SQVTM, CDR2 ANQGSEA. There are 15 residues in the CDR3. Trimming cost V 4 bases and J 5 bases, with 17 bases left between them.

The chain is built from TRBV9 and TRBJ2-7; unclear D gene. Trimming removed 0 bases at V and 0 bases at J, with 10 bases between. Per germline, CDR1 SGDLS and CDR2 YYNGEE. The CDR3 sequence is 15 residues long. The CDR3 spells CASSVGDESSYEQYF. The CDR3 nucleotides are TGTGCCAGCAGCGTAGGAGATGAAAGCTCCTACGAGCAGTACTTC.

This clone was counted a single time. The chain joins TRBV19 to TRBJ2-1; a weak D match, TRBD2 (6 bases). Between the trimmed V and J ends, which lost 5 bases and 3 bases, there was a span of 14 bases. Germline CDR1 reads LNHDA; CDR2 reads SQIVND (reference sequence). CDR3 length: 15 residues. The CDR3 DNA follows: TGTGCCAGTAGTCTGCGACTAGAAATCTACAATGAGCAGTTCTTC. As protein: CASSLRLEIYNEQFF.

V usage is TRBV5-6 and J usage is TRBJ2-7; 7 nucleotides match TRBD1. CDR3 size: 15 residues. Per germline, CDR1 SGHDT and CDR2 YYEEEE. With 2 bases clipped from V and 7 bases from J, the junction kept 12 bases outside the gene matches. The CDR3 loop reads CASSFLLRGLGEQYF. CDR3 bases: TGTGCCAGCAGCTTCTTGTTAAGGGGGCTGGGAGAGCAGTACTTC.

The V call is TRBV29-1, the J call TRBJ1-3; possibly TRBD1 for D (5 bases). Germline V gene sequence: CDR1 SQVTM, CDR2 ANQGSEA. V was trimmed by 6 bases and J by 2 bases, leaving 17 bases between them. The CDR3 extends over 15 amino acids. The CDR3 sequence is CSVGSGGNPGNTIYF. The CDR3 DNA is TGCAGCGTGGGGTCGGGGGGAAACCCTGGAAACACCATATATTTT. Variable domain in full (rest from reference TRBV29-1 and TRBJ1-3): SAVISQKPSRDICQRGTSLTIQCQVDSQVTMMFWYRQQPGQSLTLIATANQGSEATYESGFVIDKFPISRPNLTFSTLTVSNMSPEDSSIYLCSVGSGGNPGNTIYFGEGSWLTVV.

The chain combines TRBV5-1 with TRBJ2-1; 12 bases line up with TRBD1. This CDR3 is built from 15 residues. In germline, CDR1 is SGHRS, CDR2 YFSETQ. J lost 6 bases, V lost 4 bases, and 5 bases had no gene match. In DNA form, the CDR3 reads TGCGCCAGCAGCGTCGGGACAGGGGGCCTCAATGAGCAGTTCTTC. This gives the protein CASSVGTGGLNEQFF.

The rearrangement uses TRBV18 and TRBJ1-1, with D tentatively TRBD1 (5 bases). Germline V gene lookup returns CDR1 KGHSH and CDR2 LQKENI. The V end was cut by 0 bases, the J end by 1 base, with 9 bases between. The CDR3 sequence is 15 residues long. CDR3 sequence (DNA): TGTGCCAGCTCACCACCGGGGCACCCGAACACTGAAGCTTTCTTT. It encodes CASSPPGHPNTEAFF.

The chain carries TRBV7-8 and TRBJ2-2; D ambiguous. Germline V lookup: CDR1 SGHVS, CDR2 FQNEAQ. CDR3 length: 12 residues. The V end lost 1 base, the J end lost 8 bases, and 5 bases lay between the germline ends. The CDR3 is CASSLGQGELFF. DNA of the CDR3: TGTGCCAGCAGCTTAGGACAAGGGGAGCTGTTTTTT.

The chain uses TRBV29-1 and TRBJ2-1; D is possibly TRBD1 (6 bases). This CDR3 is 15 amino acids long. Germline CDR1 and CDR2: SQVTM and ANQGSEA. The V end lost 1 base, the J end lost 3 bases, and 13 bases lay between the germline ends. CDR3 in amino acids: CSVEGTDVSYNEQFF. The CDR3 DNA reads TGCAGCGTTGAAGGGACAGATGTCAGCTACAATGAGCAGTTCTTC.